This T cell receptor (beta chain) stems from a study of CD8+CD57+ T cells in acquired aplastic anemia. Across the whole study: Sorted CD4+ and CD8+ cells gave a mean 3.2 ug DNA, range roughly 0.2 to 27.4 ug. Healthy donors yielded roughly 11 million CD4+ cell reads on average. Whole-study results and caveats: More than 25 was the count of CD8+ CDR3 sequences that patients shared with controls. No significant difference in CD8+ Simpson's diversity was found between patients and controls.

V was pared by 4 bases and J by 10 bases, with 11 bases of the junction left unmatched. The CDR3 loop spans 15 amino acids. Germline V gene data show CDR1 as SGDLS and CDR2 as YYNGEE. TCR beta VDJ and CDR3 profiles were obtained from a genomic DNA template. Via MiXCR, TCRdb re-called the reads, giving one row per CDR3 protein. The sample lists approximately 380,000 distinct CDR3 sequences; around 68% were seen once. Turning to this clonotype: Its antigen is undetermined.

The chain joins TRBV9 to TRBJ2-5; 12 bases match TRBD2. Sequenced: sorted CD4+, CD8+, or CD8+CD57+ T cells (not recorded which) from PBMCs. The receptor was isolated from a human donor in good health, serving as a control. The CDR3 loop reads CASSPRTSGEASQYF. CDR3 nucleotide sequence: TGTGCCAGCAGCCCGAGGACTAGCGGGGAAGCGAGCCAGTACTTC. The full variable domain, with the rest looked up from reference TRBV9 and TRBJ2-5, is DSGVTQTPKHLITATGQRVTLRCSPRSGDLSVYWYQQSLDQGLQFLIQYYNGEERAKGNILERFSAQQFPDLHSELNLSSLELGDSALYFCASSPRTSGEASQYFGPGTRLLVL.